The present entry profiles one T cell receptor beta chain with its context. The antigen is not known. These data are taken from a study of CXCR3-negative and CXCR3-positive naive CD8 T cells. Regarding the study as a whole: CD5 surface expression was similar among naive subsets, and TCR strength was estimated by inference from TRB CDR3 properties. Cryopreserved cells showed partially decreased CXCR3 expression, and most assays used fresh PBMCs. More hydrophobic TRB CDR3s were found in CXCR3-positive naive cells than in CXCR3-negative naive cells.

Through 5' RACE with UMI labels, the TRB cDNA libraries were prepared. TCRdb reanalyzed the 5' RACE reads, giving one entry per CDR3 protein sequence and no DNA. The specimen's table records about 150,000 distinct CDR3 sequences. This CDR3 contains 16 residues. Germline CDR1 reads MDHEN; CDR2 reads SYDVKM. This receptor was identified in a human donor in good health. Some clones in this sample may be carry-over from other donors' samples. This rearrangement joins TRBV28 to TRBJ2-7; TCRdb outputs TRBD1, but without DNA this stays unchecked. The material sequenced was naive CXCR3+ CD8+ T cells from blood. The subset here: CD45RO-CCR7+CD27+CD95- naive CD8+ T cells expressing CXCR3 (TNR3+). Here the CDR3 reads CASSLGSGEEGDEQYF. Full variable domain (rest looked up from reference TRBV28 and TRBJ2-7): DVKVTQSSRYLVKRTGEKVFLECVQDMDHENMFWYRQDPGLGLRLIYFSYDVKMKEKGDIPEGYSVSREKKERFSLILESASTNQTSMYLCASSLGSGEEGDEQYFGPGTRLTVT.